This T cell receptor (beta chain) was identified in a study of OX40 agonist ivuxolimab in advanced cancers. Trimming removed 0 bases from V and 4 bases from J, with 24 bases in between. The CDR3 is made up of 19 amino acids. Germline V lookup: CDR1 LGHNA, CDR2 YNFKEQ. The method was immunoSEQ multiplex PCR; TCRdb's version includes in-frame clones alone and lacks a portion of them. The repertoire includes more than 60,000 clones, about 81% of them detected once, and roughly 5.3% sits in the top ten. Notes on this clone: The antigen is unknown.

Study-level findings and limits: Among some nonresponders, normalized T-cell clonal expansion was also low.

V usage is TRBV4-2 and J usage is TRBJ1-2; D is unresolved. Sequencing used CD4+ or CD8+ T cells sorted from blood, obtained in a trial of the OX40 agonist ivuxolimab. The clonotype was recovered from an adult with an advanced solid tumor such as melanoma, head and neck, liver or kidney cancer. The CDR3 DNA reads TGTGCCAGCAGCCAAGATCTTGTAGTTTCAGGCTCATCCCCCTATGGCTACACCTTC. Translating gives CASSQDLVVSGSSPYGYTF.